The clone carrying this TCR beta chain was detected ten times or more. This specimen belongs to a study of T cell repertoires in cytomegalovirus infection. MiXCR, run by TCRdb on the reads, gives a single entry per CDR3 protein. The table includes more than 400,000 distinct CDR3 sequences, about a quarter detected once. The germline V gene has CDR1 SGHTA and CDR2 FQGNSA. V trimming: 6 bases; J trimming: 8 bases; junction bases outside the gene matches: 7. The CDR3 runs to 15 residues. The sequence was collected from a human donor in good health (CMV status not recorded). Some clones in this sample may be carry-over from other donors' samples. The gene calls are TRBV7-2 and TRBJ2-1; TRBD2 matches at 13 bases. The specimen sequenced was PBMCs. CDR3 DNA: TGTGCCAGCAGACTACTAGCGGGAGGGCCTTATGAGCAGTTCTTC. It yields the protein CASRLLAGGPYEQFF.